The 28 T cell receptor beta chains presented below share a single source sample, sequenced in a study of blood T cells in healthy people across ages. Using a J-beta primer mix together with a sample-barcoded 5' primer, a second PCR was run for about 7 to 12 cycles. A single record per CDR3 protein comes from TCRdb applying MiXCR to the 5' RACE reads. The sample consists of fewer than 900,000 distinct CDR3 sequences, approximately 35% of them appearing once. Sequenced sample: blood. Source of these receptors: a man between 18 and 35 years old in good health.

DNA for the CDR3: TGTGCCAGCAGCCCAGCCGGCGGGTACAATGAGCAGTACTTC. This gives the protein CASSPAGGYNEQYF. The rearrangement links TRBV14 to TRBJ2-5, with a possible D match to TRBD2 (5 bases). Per germline, CDR1 SGHDN and CDR2 FVKESK. The ends were cut back, 4 bases at V and 11 bases at J, with 20 bases in the middle. This CDR3 is 14 amino acids long.

This clonotype has only a few counts. V usage is TRBV6-5 and J usage is TRBJ2-1, with a possible D match to TRBD1 (6 bases). CDR3 size: 14 residues. V lost 2 bases and J lost 5, with 10 bases in between. In germline, CDR1 is MNHEY, CDR2 SVGAGI. CDR3 protein: CASSYRTANNEQFF. In DNA, the CDR3 is TGTGCCAGCAGTTACCGGACAGCCAACAATGAGCAGTTCTTC.

With regard to this clonotype: This sequence may be a read error, since a much larger clone differs from it by one base. The chain combines TRBV27 with TRBJ2-2, with D unresolved. With 2 bases removed from V and 6 bases from J, the gap between germline ends came to 10 bases. The CDR3 length is 14 residues. Germline V gene sequence: CDR1 MNHEY, CDR2 SMNVEV (reference sequence). CDR3 sequence: CASSLDESAGELFF. The DNA of the CDR3 is TGTGCCAGCAGTTTAGACGAGAGTGCCGGGGAGCTGTTTTTT.

This clonotype was counted a few times. The V gene is TRBV3-1, the J gene TRBJ2-3; 8 positions agree with TRBD2. The V segment lost 0 bases and the J segment 6 bases; nucleotides outside the gene matches: 8. The CDR3 totals 16 residues. Germline V gene data show CDR1 as LGHDT and CDR2 as YNNKEL (reference sequence). The CDR3 sequence: CASSQDLERGLDTQYF. The CDR3 DNA is TGTGCCAGCAGCCAAGATCTCGAGCGGGGGCTCGATACGCAGTATTTT.

This clonotype has only a few counts. This sequence joins TRBV29-1 and TRBJ2-5, with a possible D match to TRBD1 (6 bases). Germline V gives CDR1 SQVTM, CDR2 ANQGSEA. Trimming pared 3 bases from V and 2 bases from J, leaving 7 bases between. This CDR3 has 12 residues. CDR3 protein: CSVEDRQETQYF. The CDR3 DNA is TGCAGCGTTGAGGACAGACAAGAGACCCAGTACTTC.

The rearrangement uses TRBV30 and TRBJ2-3; no clear D gene. CDR3 size: 12 residues. V gave up 5 bases and J gave up 6 bases, with 12 bases separating them. Germline assignment: CDR1 GTSNPN and CDR2 SVGIG (reference sequence). CDR3 amino acids: CAWALAFDTQYF. The CDR3 DNA reads as TGTGCCTGGGCGCTTGCCTTCGATACGCAGTATTTT.

V and J are TRBV29-1 and TRBJ1-2; D is unresolved. This CDR3 is 10 amino acids long. V gave up 8 bases and J gave up 6 bases, with 10 bases separating them. Germline loops: CDR1 SQVTM, CDR2 ANQGSEA. The CDR3 sequence: CSWGVHGYTF. The CDR3 coding sequence is TGCAGCTGGGGAGTTCATGGCTACACCTTC.

The CDR3 bases are TGCAGTGCAAATGGCGGGACGGCGAACACCGGGGAGCTGTTTTTT. The encoded protein is CSANGGTANTGELFF. The chain combines TRBV20-1 with TRBJ2-2; a possible D gene is TRBD2 (6 bases). Trimming removed 6 bases from V and 0 bases from J, with 14 bases in between. The CDR3 runs to 15 residues. CDR1 DFQATT and CDR2 SNEGSKA come from the germline V gene (reference sequence).

This clonotype showed up just a few times. The V call is TRBV2, the J call TRBJ1-2; D remains unclear. CDR1 and CDR2 (germline): SNHLY, FYNNEI. The CDR3 contains 13 residues. V was pared by 6 bases and J by 4 bases, with 12 bases between. Written as DNA, the CDR3 is TGTGCCAGCAGGGACGACACAGCCTATGGCTACACCTTC. The encoded protein is CASRDDTAYGYTF.

This clonotype was found many times. The chain couples TRBV20-1 to TRBJ2-1; 11 nucleotides match TRBD2. CDR1 and CDR2 (germline): DFQATT, SNEGSKA (reference sequence). The CDR3 spans 18 residues. Losses at the gene ends were 6 bases for V and 0 bases for J; bases not matched to a gene: 13. The CDR3 DNA follows: TGCAGTGCCCACCCCCGACTAGCGGGGAAGGGCTCCTACAATGAGCAGTTCTTC. It encodes CSAHPRLAGKGSYNEQFF.

This clonotype was observed a few times. V gene TRBV6-2 or TRBV6-3 combines with J gene TRBJ2-7; the match to TRBD2 covers 11 bases. Germline V gene lookup returns CDR1 MNHEY and CDR2 SVGEGT. This CDR3 is built from 16 residues. J lost 0 bases, V lost 5 bases, and 6 bases had no gene match. The CDR3 loop is CASSTRLAGSSYEQYF. The CDR3, as DNA: TGTGCCAGCAGTACCAGACTAGCGGGGAGCTCCTACGAGCAGTACTTC.

The V gene is TRBV11-2, the J gene TRBJ1-5; D is perhaps TRBD1 (6 bases). This CDR3 comprises 16 residues. CDR1 is SGHAT, CDR2 FQNNGV, per germline. V lost 5 bases, J lost 3 bases, and 17 bases lay in between. CDR3 protein: CASSRGRGAHNQPQHF. The DNA of the CDR3 is TGTGCCAGCAGCCGCGGGCGGGGGGCGCACAATCAGCCCCAGCATTTT.

The chain has TRBV20-1 and TRBJ2-1; D is unresolved. V lost 1 base and J 7 bases, leaving 17 bases between the germline ends. The CDR3 consists of 15 residues. Germline V CDR1 and CDR2: DFQATT, SNEGSKA (reference sequence). CDR3 residues: CSARGVVAGLNEQFF. CDR3 sequence (DNA): TGCAGTGCTAGAGGAGTGGTGGCAGGCCTGAATGAGCAGTTCTTC.

A word on this clonotype: A much larger clone differs by one base, so this may be a read error. V and J are TRBV5-6 and TRBJ1-2, with D hard to call. This CDR3 spans 15 amino acids. The germline V gene encodes CDR1 SGHDT and CDR2 YYEEEE. CDR3 protein: CAGSPGRPTNYGYTF. DNA for the CDR3: TGTGCCGGCAGCCCCGGGAGGCCAACTAACTATGGCTACACCTTC. The full variable domain, with the rest looked up from reference TRBV5-6 and TRBJ1-2, is DAGVTQSPTHLIKTRGQQVTLRCSPKSGHDTVSWYQQALGQGPQFIFQYYEEEERQRGNFPDRFSGHQFPNYSSELNVNALLLGDSALYLCAGSPGRPTNYGYTFGSGTRLTVV.

At least ten counts were recorded for this clonotype. The chain uses TRBV7-9 and TRBJ2-3; D is unresolved. The CDR3 consists of 13 residues. V dropped 5 bases and J dropped 1 base, with 7 bases sitting between them. The germline CDR1 and CDR2 sequences are SEHNR and FQNEAQ (reference sequence). CDR3 DNA sequence: TGTGCCAGCAGCCGGAGAGGCACAGATACGCAGTATTTT. Its translation: CASSRRGTDTQYF.

The V gene is TRBV4-2, the J gene TRBJ1-6; 7 bases agree with TRBD1. Germline V gene data show CDR1 as LGHNA and CDR2 as YNFKEQ. The CDR3 has 14 residues. Losses at the gene ends were 3 bases for V and 7 bases for J; bases not matched to a gene: 3. CDR3 in DNA: TGTGCCAGCAGCCACCGACAGGGAAATTCACCCCTCCACTTT. It yields the protein CASSHRQGNSPLHF.

This clonotype was detected a few times. The CDR3 coding sequence is TGTGCCACCAGCAGAGCCCGTGACTGGGACAATGAGCAGTTCTTC. Protein sequence: CATSRARDWDNEQFF. This chain links TRBV15 with TRBJ2-1; D is unclear. V shed 1 base and J shed 5 bases, with 12 bases lying between them. The germline V gene has CDR1 LNHNV and CDR2 YYDKDF (reference sequence). CDR3 length equals 15 residues.

The rearrangement links TRBV11-1 to TRBJ2-1; D gene uncertain. This CDR3 has 15 amino acids. From germline, CDR1 is SGHAT and CDR2 FQDESV (reference sequence). The ends were cut back, 0 bases at V and 2 bases at J, with 8 bases in the middle. The CDR3 region is CASSLAWAAYNEQFF. For the CDR3, the DNA is TGTGCCAGCAGCTTAGCGTGGGCAGCCTACAATGAGCAGTTCTTC. Combining the CDR3 with reference TRBV11-1 and TRBJ2-1 gives the whole variable domain EAEVAQSPRYKITEKSQAVAFWCDPISGHATLYWYRQILGQGPELLVQFQDESVVDDSQLPKDRFSAERLKGVDSTLKIQPAELGDSAMYLCASSLAWAAYNEQFFGPGTRLTVL.

Remarks on this clonotype: One junction end does not reproduce the germline sequence, and a read error may be involved. The CDR3, as DNA: TGTGCCAGCGGCTTAGGCGGGGGGCTTGGTGAGCAGTACTTC. Encoded protein: CASGLGGGLGEQYF. This chain uses TRBV13 with TRBJ2-5; 8 bases agree with TRBD2. CDR3 length: 14 residues. Germline CDR1 reads PRHDT; CDR2 reads FYEKMQ (reference sequence).

The chain has TRBV7-9 and TRBJ1-5; 7 nucleotides line up with TRBD1. After removal of 4 bases from V and 0 bases from J, the junction contained 0 bases not matched to a gene. This CDR3 comprises 14 residues. Germline V lookup: CDR1 SEHNR, CDR2 FQNEAQ (reference sequence). CDR3 sequence reads: CASSWDSSNQPQHF. For the CDR3, the DNA is TGTGCCAGCAGCTGGGACAGTAGCAATCAGCCCCAGCATTTT. The full variable domain, in which reference TRBV7-9 and TRBJ1-5 provide the parts outside the CDR3, is DTGVSQNPRHKITKRGQNVTFRCDPISEHNRLYWYRQTLGQGPEFLTYFQNEAQLEKSRLLSDRFSAERPKGSFSTLEIQRTEQGDSAMYLCASSWDSSNQPQHFGDGTRLSIL.

This clonotype occurred a few times. V gene TRBV5-1 combines with J gene TRBJ2-1; D is unresolved. CDR3 length: 14 residues. CDR1 is SGHRS, CDR2 YFSETQ, per germline. The germline V and J ends were trimmed by 4 bases and 6 bases, with 14 bases remaining between them. CDR3 sequence reads: CASSVQGLANEQFF. The CDR3 region has the DNA TGCGCCAGCAGCGTTCAAGGGCTGGCCAATGAGCAGTTCTTC.

The V and J genes are TRBV7-9 and TRBJ1-1; D is unclear. CDR3 length: 16 residues. Germline V gene sequence: CDR1 SEHNR, CDR2 FQNEAQ (reference sequence). V lost 0 bases to trimming and J lost 1 base, with 12 bases between them. The CDR3 nucleotides are TGTGCCAGCAGCTTAGCGCCTCGGCGGAAGAACACTGAAGCTTTCTTT. Its translation: CASSLAPRRKNTEAFF. The full variable domain, with the rest looked up from reference TRBV7-9 and TRBJ1-1, is DTGVSQNPRHKITKRGQNVTFRCDPISEHNRLYWYRQTLGQGPEFLTYFQNEAQLEKSRLLSDRFSAERPKGSFSTLEIQRTEQGDSAMYLCASSLAPRRKNTEAFFGQGTRLTVV.

The chain employs TRBV29-1 and TRBJ2-5; TRBD2 matches 9 bases. This CDR3 contains 14 residues. J lost 3 bases, V lost 4 bases, and 6 bases had no gene match. CDR1 is SQVTM, CDR2 ANQGSEA, per germline. Written as DNA, the CDR3 is TGCAGCGTTGCTAGCGGGGCGAATAAAGAGACCCAGTACTTC. The encoded protein is CSVASGANKETQYF.

CDR3 DNA: TGTGCCAGCAGTTACAGCGGGAGAACCACAGATACGCAGTATTTT. Protein product: CASSYSGRTTDTQYF. The chain links TRBV6-5 to TRBJ2-3, with 8 bases fitting TRBD2. After removal of 2 bases from V and 2 bases from J, the junction contained 3 bases not matched to a gene. CDR1 and CDR2 (germline): MNHEY, SVGAGI. CDR3 length equals 15 residues.

At least ten counts were recorded for this clonotype. The V gene is TRBV10-3, the J gene TRBJ2-3; D may be TRBD1 or TRBD2 (5 bases each). The CDR3 contains 15 residues. Germline V CDR1 and CDR2: ENHRY, SYGVKD. V was trimmed by 0 bases and J by 0 bases, leaving 7 bases between them. The CDR3 region is CAISESRDSTDTQYF. The DNA for the CDR3 is TGTGCCATCAGTGAGTCGAGGGACAGCACAGATACGCAGTATTTT.

This clonotype has just a few counts. The rearrangement uses TRBV3-1 and TRBJ2-5; the match to TRBD2 covers 8 bases. Germline V gene sequence: CDR1 LGHDT, CDR2 YNNKEL (reference sequence). Germline trimming cut 4 bases from V and 2 bases from J; bases unmatched to any gene: 3. The CDR3 is 14 amino acids. The CDR3 DNA reads as TGTGCCAGCAGCCCGGGACTAGTTCAAGAGACCCAGTACTTC. Its translation: CASSPGLVQETQYF.

The chain combines TRBV12-3 or TRBV12-4 with TRBJ1-5; D gene ambiguous. The end of the DNA fits TRBJ2-3 better, so the J call may be wrong. CDR3 length: 15 residues. The CDR3 reads CASSLSGPSNQPQYF. The CDR3 coding sequence is TGTGCCAGCAGTTTATCCGGACCCAGCAATCAGCCCCAGTATTTT.

This chain uses TRBV7-2 with TRBJ2-3, with TRBD2 matching 12 bases. V lost 7 bases and J lost 1; bases outside the gene matches: 3. The CDR3 length is 15 residues. Germline V gene sequence: CDR1 SGHTA, CDR2 FQGNSA. The CDR3 DNA reads as TGTGCCAGCACCGGGACTAGCGGGCGCACAGATACGCAGTATTTT. This sequence encodes CASTGTSGRTDTQYF.